This T cell receptor beta chain was sequenced for a study of CD8+ T cells in alopecia areata. This clone was observed a few times. Genes and germline come from the mouse. The read gets to within 4 residues of the CDR3 end, and the germline J gene fills in the rest. The CDR3 has 15 residues. Germline V lookup: CDR1 MNHDT, CDR2 YYDKIL. V lost 5 bases and J lost 4; bases outside the gene matches: 7. cDNA serving as the sequencing template came from extracted, reverse transcribed RNA. The repertoire was sequenced with immunoSEQ multiplex PCR; TCRdb's copy has only in-frame clones and lacks some. The repertoire has around 100,000 clones, none seen only once; the ten largest take about 20%.

The sample consisted of lesional skin. This TCR was sampled from a C3H/HeJ mouse with alopecia areata. The mouse strain carries the MHC haplotype H2-k. This chain joins TRBV17 and TRBJ2-2; 7 bases match TRBD1. This chain's CDR3 is CASSYRGGGTGQLYF. The part of the CDR3 DNA that was read is TGTGCTAGCAGTTACAGGGGAGGGGGCACCGGG. The whole variable domain, filled in from reference TRBV17 and TRBJ2-2, reads DTTVKQNPRYKLARVGKPVNLICSQTMNHDTMYWYQKKPNQAPKLLLFYYDKILNREADTFEKFQSSRPNNSFCSLYIGSAGLEYSAMYLCASSYRGGGTGQLYFGEGSKLTVL.